These 26 T cell receptor beta chains came from one sample sequenced in a study of vaccination effects on CD4 cells after COVID-19. Sequencing followed a ViraFEST assay step that expanded antigen-specific CD4+ T cells with viral peptide pools. Upon completion of about 10 days in culture, CD4+ T cells were isolated. Each participant received a vaccine that was either BNT162b2 or mRNA-1273, given as two doses. Repertoires were generated with immunoSEQ multiplex PCR, while TCRdb's copy carries only in-frame clones and drops some. The table has about 15,000 clones, 60% to 80% seen once. These receptors' antigens are unknown. The source was CD4+ T cells from PBMCs cultured with HCoV-NL63 spike peptides, collected after COVID-19 vaccination. All receptors derive from a human donor who received a COVID-19 vaccine.

The rearrangement joins TRBV9 to TRBJ2-1, with D possibly matching TRBD1 (6 bases). CDR3 length: 18 residues. Between the trimmed V and J ends, which lost 2 bases and 12 bases, there was a span of 30 bases. The V gene's germline CDR1 is SGDLS and CDR2 YYNGEE. As DNA, the CDR3 is TGTGCCAGCAGCGTTAACCGGGACACACCCGACCCGATCCGAACGCAGTTCTTC. It codes for CASSVNRDTPDPIRTQFF. The variable domain in full, completed from reference TRBV9 and TRBJ2-1, reads DSGVTQTPKHLITATGQRVTLRCSPRSGDLSVYWYQQSLDQGLQFLIQYYNGEERAKGNILERFSAQQFPDLHSELNLSSLELGDSALYFCASSVNRDTPDPIRTQFFGPGTRLTVL.

The chain combines TRBV4-1 with TRBJ2-1; either TRBD1 or TRBD2 may fit D (7 bases each). V gave up 4 bases and J gave up 9 bases, with 19 bases separating them. Germline CDR1 is MGHRA and CDR2 is YSYEKL. This CDR3 has 15 amino acids. CDR3 sequence (DNA): TGCGCCAGCAGCCCTCTGGCAGGGGGGGCGGTTGAGCAGTTCTTC. It specifies CASSPLAGGAVEQFF.

The chain combines TRBV10-3 with TRBJ2-1; no firm D call. Trimming shortened V by 2 bases and J by 0 bases, and 8 bases separated the two germline ends. The CDR3 runs to 15 residues. The germline CDR1 and CDR2 sequences are ENHRY and SYGVKD. The CDR3 here is CAISEATSSYNEQFF. In DNA form, the CDR3 reads TGTGCCATCAGTGAGGCGACGAGCTCCTACAATGAGCAGTTCTTC.

A few counts support this clone. V gene TRBV4-1 combines with J gene TRBJ1-5, with D uncertain. V gave up 2 bases and J gave up 5 bases, with 13 bases separating them. The CDR3 spans 15 residues. Germline V gene data show CDR1 as MGHRA and CDR2 as YSYEKL. DNA for the CDR3: TGCGCCAGCAGCCAAAGTGGAGACGGATATCAGCCCCAGCATTTT. This sequence encodes CASSQSGDGYQPQHF.

This clone is a singleton in its sample. The chain carries TRBV24-1 and TRBJ2-1; D is possibly TRBD2 (5 bases). Germline values: CDR1 KGHDR, CDR2 SFDVKD. The CDR3 spans 12 residues. Trimming stripped 10 bases from V and 5 bases from J, with 11 bases between. CDR3 sequence reads: CATGRRDNEQFF. CDR3 nucleotides: TGTGCCACTGGGCGGCGGGACAATGAGCAGTTCTTC.

The chain employs TRBV5-1 and TRBJ1-2; 10 bases match TRBD1. J was trimmed by 7 bases and V by 1 base; bases with no gene match: 10. Germline V gives CDR1 SGHRS, CDR2 YFSETQ. There are 16 residues in the CDR3. DNA of the CDR3: TGCGCCAGCAGCTTGTGGGGAGACAGGGGGCGACCTGGCTACACCTTC. Translating it yields CASSLWGDRGRPGYTF.

This clone was detected only a few times. Here the CDR3 DNA reads TGCGCCACCGCCCGAGGAGGACATTCACCCCTCCACTTT. Its protein product is CATARGGHSPLHF. The chain combines TRBV23-1 with TRBJ1-6; no definite D call. TRBV23-1 is an ORF for which the function is uncertain. The CDR3 sequence is 13 residues long. Between the trimmed V and J ends, which lost 10 bases and 8 bases, there was a span of 15 bases.

This chain connects TRBV30 to TRBJ2-1; D is perhaps TRBD2 (6 bases). Trimming removed 0 bases from V and 9 bases from J, with 18 bases in between. In germline, CDR1 is GTSNPN, CDR2 SVGIG (reference sequence). The CDR3 totals 15 residues. The CDR3 DNA is TGTGCCTGGAGTGTACACGCGGGATCAAGGAGTGAGCAGTTCTTC. Its protein product is CAWSVHAGSRSEQFF.

The chain combines TRBV11-1 with TRBJ2-1; a possible D gene is TRBD2 (5 bases). Trimming pared 3 bases from V and 5 bases from J, leaving 17 bases between. Germline V gene sequence: CDR1 SGHAT, CDR2 FQDESV (reference sequence). The CDR3 extends over 16 amino acids. CDR3 amino acids: CASSFGLARNDNEQFF. The CDR3 coding sequence is TGTGCCAGCAGCTTTGGATTAGCGAGAAACGACAATGAGCAGTTCTTC.

The rearrangement links TRBV6-1 to TRBJ2-5; D perhaps matches TRBD2 (5 bases). The CDR3 covers 12 residues. Germline CDR1 reads MNHNS; CDR2 reads SASEGT. V was pared by 8 bases and J by 5 bases, with 12 bases between. CDR3 sequence reads: CASRTGSETQYF. CDR3 sequence (DNA): TGTGCCAGCCGGACGGGGTCCGAGACCCAGTACTTC.

In its sample, this clone was seen a few times. The chain joins TRBV5-4 to TRBJ1-6; D possibly corresponds to TRBD1 (5 bases). The CDR3 loop spans 13 amino acids. The germline CDR1 and CDR2 sequences are SGHNT and YYREEE (reference sequence). V was clipped by 0 bases and J by 8 bases, with 6 bases between them. The CDR3 here is CASSLARDSPLHF. DNA for the CDR3: TGTGCCAGCAGCTTGGCCAGGGATTCACCCCTCCACTTT.

CDR3 bases: TGTGCCAGCAGTGAAGAAAGAGGGAGGGGAAACTATGGCTACACCTTC. Translation: CASSEERGRGNYGYTF. The chain has TRBV6-1 and TRBJ1-2; D may be TRBD1 (5 bases). Trimming removed 1 base from V and 2 bases from J, with 14 bases in between. The CDR3 contains 16 residues. The germline V gene encodes CDR1 MNHNS and CDR2 SASEGT.

This clone was found once. This chain links TRBV10-1 with TRBJ2-7, with TRBD1 matching over 9 bases. Germline V gene data show CDR1 as WNHNN and CDR2 as SYGVQD (reference sequence). The CDR3 has 16 residues. V lost 5 bases to trimming and J lost 0 bases; unmatched junction nucleotides: 8. The CDR3 nucleotides are TGCGCCAGCAGTCCCCCGGACAGGGGCCGCTCCTACGAGCAGTACTTC. It codes for CASSPPDRGRSYEQYF.

The chain combines TRBV5-6 with TRBJ1-1; D is perhaps TRBD1 (6 bases). Trimming stripped 1 base from V and 4 bases from J, with 11 bases between. Per germline, CDR1 SGHDT and CDR2 YYEEEE. This CDR3 comprises 14 residues. DNA of the CDR3: TGTGCCAGCAGCTTGCTGGGGGCCGGCACTGAAGCTTTCTTT. Its protein product is CASSLLGAGTEAFF.

The rearrangement links TRBV5-6 to TRBJ1-2, with 8 bases lining up with TRBD1. Germline assignment: CDR1 SGHDT and CDR2 YYEEEE. The CDR3 extends over 14 amino acids. V lost 0 bases to trimming and J lost 7 bases; unmatched junction nucleotides: 5. CDR3 protein: CASSLVDRVRGYTF. In DNA, the CDR3 is TGTGCCAGCAGCTTGGTGGACAGGGTTCGTGGCTACACCTTC.

The J gene is TRBJ2-7, the V gene TRBV7-2; D is unresolved. The V end was cut by 5 bases, the J end by 2 bases, with 13 bases between. CDR1 is SGHTA and CDR2 is FQGNSA in the germline V gene. This CDR3 contains 14 residues. CDR3 amino acids: CASSAASGPYEQYF. CDR3 nucleotides: TGTGCCAGCAGCGCCGCCTCCGGGCCCTACGAGCAGTACTTC.

The genes are TRBV2 and TRBJ1-6, with D unresolved. Germline loops: CDR1 SNHLY, CDR2 FYNNEI. V lost 5 bases to trimming and J lost 6 bases, with 14 bases between them. CDR3 length: 15 residues. The CDR3 nucleotides read TGTGCCAGCAGTAACGGAGGGCTTGCTAATTCACCCCTCCACTTT. As protein: CASSNGGLANSPLHF.

CDR3 residues: CASSQGETGHYGYTF. The CDR3 DNA is TGCGCCAGCAGCCAAGGGGAGACAGGGCACTATGGCTACACCTTC. This chain connects TRBV4-1 to TRBJ1-2, with 7 bases fitting TRBD1. Looked up from germline, CDR1 is MGHRA and CDR2 is YSYEKL. The trim removed 1 base at V and 3 bases at J, leaving 5 bases unmatched. The CDR3 has 15 amino acids.

This clone is termed hyperexpanded. This chain joins TRBV6-5 and TRBJ1-2; possible D gene TRBD1, 5 bases. The CDR3 extends over 14 amino acids. Germline V gene data show CDR1 as MNHEY and CDR2 as SVGAGI. Trimming took off 6 bases at V and 5 bases at J, with 16 bases between the two ends. CDR3 sequence: CASSALQGVYGYTF. CDR3 in DNA: TGTGCCAGCAGCGCCCTTCAGGGTGTGTATGGCTACACCTTC.

The chain couples TRBV6-5 to TRBJ1-2; D gene unclear. The germline V gene has CDR1 MNHEY and CDR2 SVGAGI. This CDR3 spans 16 amino acids. V lost 2 bases and J lost 2, with 15 bases in between. This CDR3 reads CASSYANANPNYGYTF. The CDR3 DNA reads as TGTGCCAGCAGTTACGCTAACGCTAATCCCAACTATGGCTACACCTTC.

V gene TRBV18 combines with J gene TRBJ1-4; D not resolved. The CDR3 runs to 14 residues. Germline V gene lookup returns CDR1 KGHSH and CDR2 LQKENI. The V end lost 0 bases, the J end lost 6 bases, and 8 bases lay between the germline ends. In DNA form, the CDR3 reads TGTGCCAGCTCACCACCGAGACCGGATGAAAAACTGTTTTTT. Residues: CASSPPRPDEKLFF.

The chain combines TRBV5-1 with TRBJ2-7, with TRBD2 matching over 7 bases. This CDR3 region has 16 residues. Germline CDR1 SGHRS, CDR2 YFSETQ. Trimming took 4 bases from V and 1 from J; bases not matched to a gene: 11. In DNA form, the CDR3 reads TGCGCCAGCAGCGAGGGAGCGGGAAAGGTATCCTACGAGCAGTACTTC. The encoded protein is CASSEGAGKVSYEQYF.

The rearrangement joins TRBV25-1 to TRBJ2-3; D not certain. This CDR3 has 13 amino acids. V was trimmed by 2 bases and J by 2 bases, leaving 5 bases between them. Germline-derived CDR1 and CDR2 are MGHDK and SYGVNS. CDR3 sequence reads: CASSEANTDTQYF. CDR3 sequence (DNA): TGTGCCAGCAGTGAAGCTAACACAGATACGCAGTATTTT.

This chain joins TRBV19 and TRBJ1-5, with 7 bases identical to TRBD1. The J segment lost 6 bases and the V segment lost 3 bases, leaving 11 bases of the junction unmatched. Germline values: CDR1 LNHDA, CDR2 SQIVND (reference sequence). The CDR3 spans 16 residues. Here the CDR3 DNA reads TGTGCCAGTAGTATTCTAACAGGGGTCCTCGGTCAGCCCCAGCATTTT. Amino acids: CASSILTGVLGQPQHF.

This sequence joins TRBV28 and TRBJ1-2; weak D call: TRBD1 (5 bases). The ends were cut back, 4 bases at V and 10 bases at J, with 13 bases in the middle. Per germline, CDR1 MDHEN and CDR2 SYDVKM. CDR3 length: 12 residues. CDR3 nucleotide sequence: TGTGCCAGCAGTTCCGATCGGGGGATCTACACCTTC. Amino acids: CASSSDRGIYTF.

The chain combines TRBV2 with TRBJ2-3; D gene uncertain. The CDR3 contains 12 residues. Trimming cost V 8 bases and J 8 bases, with 14 bases left between them. Germline values: CDR1 SNHLY, CDR2 FYNNEI. The CDR3: CASGRPTGTQYF. The CDR3, as DNA: TGTGCCAGCGGAAGACCAACCGGTACGCAGTATTTT.